This is a list of T cell receptor beta chains from one sample in a study of follicular helper T cells after annual influenza vaccination. The assay was immunoSEQ multiplex PCR, and TCRdb's table has in-frame clones only and misses some. Of 5,500 to 6,500 clones listed, around 85% are singletons. The starting material was CXCR5+ CD38- circulating T follicular helper cells from blood, obtained on the day of influenza vaccination. Every receptor here comes from an adult who received the influenza vaccine. The CDR3 runs from the conserved cysteine through the conserved F or W. A D gene is named only where the DNA matches it firmly. Rows give clone size only sometimes, using once, few, many, or a class for an expanded clone.

NA	TRBJ2-1	once	TRBV29-1	13	CSVAREIYNEQFF	TGCAGCGTTGCCAGGGAAATTTACAATGAGCAGTTCTTC
NA	TRBJ1-2	few	TRBV7-2	12	CASSLSEDGYTF	TGTGCCAGCAGCTTATCAGAGGATGGCTACACCTTC
TRBD2	TRBJ2-5	once	TRBV28	14	CASKAGGSQETQYF	TGTGCCAGCAAGGCGGGAGGAAGTCAAGAGACCCAGTACTTC
NA	TRBJ1-2	NA	TRBV6-6	13	CASTSTSGYGYTF	TGTGCCAGCACCTCGACATCTGGCTATGGCTACACCTTC
TRBD1	TRBJ1-3	NA	TRBV2	14	CASRTGGTGNTIYF	TGTGCCAGCAGGACAGGGGGCACGGGAAACACCATATATTTT
NA	TRBJ1-4	NA	TRBV28	15	CASSRTGLSREKLFF	TGTGCCAGCAGCCGGACGGGCCTCTCGCGTGAAAAACTGTTTTTT
TRBD2	TRBJ2-3	NA	TRBV5-1	16	CASSLVPGGFTDTQYF	TGCGCCAGCAGCTTGGTTCCGGGGGGGTTCACAGATACGCAGTATTTT
TRBD1	TRBJ1-2	NA	TRBV4-2	14	CASSQGGQGSGYTF	TGTGCCAGCAGCCAAGGGGGACAGGGGTCCGGCTACACCTTC
NA	TRBJ2-1	NA	TRBV6-4	15	CASYSAPVSYNEQFF	TGTGCCAGCTACAGTGCGCCCGTCTCCTACAATGAGCAGTTCTTC
TRBD1	TRBJ2-2	NA	TRBV19	14	CASSTGANTGELFF	TGTGCCAGTAGCACAGGGGCGAACACCGGGGAGCTGTTTTTT
TRBD2	TRBJ2-2	NA	TRBV29-1	15	CSASRGGRDTGELFF	TGCAGCGCCTCCCGGGGGGGGCGGGACACCGGGGAGCTGTTTTTT
NA	TRBJ1-3	once	TRBV19	16	CASSPLDAYSGNTIYF	TGTGCCAGTAGCCCCCTCGACGCGTACTCTGGAAACACCATATATTTT
NA	TRBJ1-1	NA	TRBV6-6	14	CASRSQQDNTEAFF	TGTGCCAGCAGGTCTCAACAGGATAACACTGAAGCTTTCTTT
NA	TRBJ1-2	NA	TRBV2	14	CASSATTGVYGYTF	TGTGCCAGCAGTGCTACTACAGGTGTCTATGGCTACACCTTC
NA	TRBJ2-7	NA	TRBV9	16	CASSPPSLTRSYEQYF	TGTGCCAGCAGCCCCCCTTCGCTAACCCGCTCCTACGAGCAGTACTTC
NA	TRBJ1-2	NA	TRBV11-2	13	CASSPAGYYGYTF	TGTGCCAGCAGCCCCGCGGGTTACTATGGCTACACCTTC
TRBD1	TRBJ2-7	NA	TRBV5-1	14	CASRMGGQGHEQYF	TGCGCCAGCAGAATGGGGGGACAGGGCCACGAGCAGTACTTC
NA	TRBJ1-2	NA	TRBV7-2	13	CASSLVSGDGYTF	TGTGCCAGCAGCTTAGTATCAGGGGATGGCTACACCTTC
NA	TRBJ2-2	NA	TRBV7-6	12	CASNQRGGELFF	TGTGCCAGCAACCAGAGGGGTGGGGAGCTGTTTTTT
NA	TRBJ1-4	once	TRBV28	11	CASRFNEKLFF	TGTGCCAGCAGATTTAATGAAAAACTGTTTTTT
NA	TRBJ2-7	NA	TRBV7-2	14	CASSLVRYRDEQYF	TGTGCCAGCAGCTTAGTACGGTACAGGGACGAGCAGTACTTC
NA	TRBJ1-1	NA	TRBV6-5	14	CASSWGRGNTEAFF	TGTGCCAGCAGTTGGGGGAGGGGGAACACTGAAGCTTTCTTT
NA	TRBJ1-2	NA	TRBV9	13	CASSVDGFEGYTF	TGTGCCAGCAGCGTAGACGGGTTTGAAGGCTACACCTTC
NA	TRBJ1-2	NA	TRBV30	15	CAWSPYYDGDYGYTF	TGTGCCTGGAGTCCTTACTACGACGGGGACTATGGCTACACCTTC
NA	TRBJ2-7	NA	TRBV7-2	16	CASRPDASDSHLEQYF	TGTGCCAGCAGGCCGGACGCTAGCGACAGTCATCTGGAGCAGTACTTC
NA	TRBJ1-3	NA	TRBV7-9	15	CASSPLVNSGNTIYF	TGTGCCAGCAGCCCTCTGGTAAACTCTGGAAACACCATATATTTT
NA	TRBJ2-7	NA	TRBV29-1	11	CSVGSGHEQYF	TGCAGCGTTGGAAGTGGGCACGAGCAGTACTTC
NA	TRBJ2-1	NA	TRBV5-4	12	CASSATGREQFF	TGTGCCAGCAGCGCCACAGGGCGTGAGCAGTTCTTC
NA	TRBJ2-2	NA	TRBV5-1	16	CASSLGSNRIPGELFF	TGCGCCAGCAGCTTGGGTTCTAATAGGATCCCCGGGGAGCTGTTTTTT
NA	TRBJ2-7	NA	TRBV7-9	11	CASSPSEEQYF	TGTGCCAGCAGCCCGTCGGAAGAGCAGTACTTC
NA	TRBJ2-7	once	TRBV5-5	15	CASGGQPNPIYEQYF	TGTGCCAGCGGCGGACAGCCGAACCCCATCTACGAGCAGTACTTC
NA	TRBJ2-1	NA	TRBV11-3	15	CASSLVAGSYNEQFF	TGTGCCAGCAGCTTAGTGGCAGGGTCCTACAATGAGCAGTTCTTC
NA	TRBJ2-6	once	TRBV4-3	15	CASSYDDSGANVLTF	TGCGCCAGCAGCTACGACGACTCTGGGGCCAACGTCCTGACTTTC
NA	TRBJ2-5	NA	TRBV11-2	13	CASSYAPEGGQYF	TGTGCCAGCAGCTACGCTCCGGAGGGGGGCCAGTACTTC
NA	TRBJ2-5	NA	TRBV5-8	17	CASSLVVWEALQETQYF	TGTGCCAGCAGCTTGGTTGTCTGGGAGGCCCTCCAAGAGACCCAGTACTTC
TRBD2	TRBJ2-1	NA	TRBV7-2	17	CASSLQITSGRVNEQFF	TGTGCCAGCAGCCTACAAATAACTAGCGGGAGGGTCAATGAGCAGTTCTTC
TRBD1	TRBJ1-2	NA	TRBV27	15	CASSRPGQGFGGYTF	TGTGCCAGCAGTAGACCGGGACAGGGTTTTGGTGGCTACACCTTC
TRBD1	TRBJ1-4	NA	TRBV28	15	CASSRIQGASEKLFF	TGTGCCAGCAGTCGGATACAGGGGGCAAGTGAAAAACTGTTTTTT
TRBD1	TRBJ2-1	once	TRBV18	15	CASSPDGQGFNEQFF	TGTGCCAGCTCACCAGATGGACAGGGTTTCAATGAGCAGTTCTTC
NA	TRBJ1-4	NA	TRBV7-2	16	CASSSSGRVFNEKLFF	TGTGCCAGCAGCTCCTCGGGGAGGGTCTTTAATGAAAAACTGTTTTTT
NA	TRBJ1-1	NA	TRBV21-1	10	CASAGPEAFF	TGTGCCAGCGCAGGCCCTGAAGCTTTCTTT
NA	TRBJ2-7	NA	TRBV28	12	CASRGLLREQYF	TGTGCCAGCAGGGGACTTCTAAGAGAGCAGTACTTC
NA	TRBJ2-1	once	TRBV23-1	15	CASSQSQIRYSEQFF	TGCGCCAGCAGTCAATCCCAAATCAGGTACTCTGAGCAGTTCTTC
TRBD1	TRBJ2-7	NA	TRBV7-9	19	CASSKGRDRGRRSSYEQYF	TGTGCCAGCAGCAAGGGCAGGGACAGGGGGCGCCGGAGCTCCTACGAGCAGTACTTC
NA	TRBJ2-1	NA	TRBV7-3	14	CASSPNGRYNEQFF	TGTGCCAGCAGCCCAAATGGCAGGTACAATGAGCAGTTCTTC
TRBD1	TRBJ1-5	few	TRBV2	13	CASSGQGGQPQHF	TGTGCCAGCAGTGGACAGGGTGGACAGCCCCAGCATTTT
NA	TRBJ2-2	NA	TRBV13	12	CASSLGRRELFF	TGTGCCAGCAGCTTAGGACGTCGGGAGCTGTTTTTT
NA	TRBJ1-2	NA	TRBV10-3	11	CAISEDYGYTF	TGTGCCATCAGTGAGGACTATGGCTACACCTTC
NA	TRBJ2-1	NA	TRBV11-3	13	CASSRGPNNEQFF	TGTGCCAGCAGCCGGGGACCAAACAATGAGCAGTTCTTC
TRBD2	TRBJ2-5	NA	TRBV29-1	13	CSVEGTGGKTQYF	TGCAGCGTTGAAGGCACGGGGGGGAAGACCCAGTACTTC
NA	TRBJ1-1	NA	TRBV18	15	CASSPSVLMNTEAFF	TGTGCCAGCTCACCGTCCGTGTTGATGAACACTGAAGCTTTCTTT